This TCR beta chain was identified in a study of blood T cell repertoires in COVID-19. In the study overall: COVID-19 samples collected from the United States, Italy and Spain covered acute and convalescent phases.

Clones were read by immunoSEQ multiplex PCR, and TCRdb kept only the in-frame ones, dropping some. The profile covers about 370,000 clones, with approximately 92% appearing a single time and approximately 1% taken by the ten largest. The CDR3 loop spans 18 amino acids. CDR1 is LNHDA and CDR2 is SQIVND in the germline V gene (reference sequence). After removal of 3 bases from V and 7 bases from J, the junction contained 18 bases not matched to a gene. Sequenced sample: PBMCs or T cells enriched from blood (not recorded which). The V gene is TRBV19, the J gene TRBJ2-1; 7 nucleotides align to TRBD2. The sequence was collected from a man aged 18 to 30 who had recovered from COVID-19. CDR3 loop: CASSIVSGWASGSNEQFF. CDR3 nucleotides: TGTGCCAGTAGTATCGTTTCGGGCTGGGCTAGCGGTAGTAATGAGCAGTTCTTC. The full variable domain, completed using reference TRBV19 and TRBJ2-1, is DGGITQSPKYLFRKEGQNVTLSCEQNLNHDAMYWYRQDPGQGLRLIYYSQIVNDFQKGDIAEGYSVSREKKESFPLTVTSAQKNPTAFYLCASSIVSGWASGSNEQFFGPGTRLTVL.